The rows below give T cell receptor beta chains drawn from one sample of a study of cytomegalovirus exposure and HLA in healthy donors. The assay was immunoSEQ multiplex PCR, and TCRdb's table has in-frame clones only and misses some. In the table there are roughly 120,000 clones, about 70% of which are singletons. The sample comprised PBMCs. These receptors were taken from a woman aged 25-40 years in good health and CMV-seronegative. Each CDR3 is given with its conserved first and last residue. A D gene is named only where the DNA matches it firmly. Rows may omit the clone size; those that give it use once, few, many or a size class.

j_gene | abundance | v_gene | d_gene | CDR3aa | CDR3nt
TRBJ1-5 | once | TRBV14 | . | CASSLRQYSNQPQHF | TGTGCCAGCAGCCTTAGACAGTATAGCAATCAGCCCCAGCATTTT
TRBJ2-6 | . | TRBV2 | TRBD1 | CASSRDRGLGGANVLTF | TGTGCCAGCAGTCGGGACAGGGGGCTCGGTGGGGCCAACGTCCTGACTTTC
TRBJ1-5 | . | TRBV28 | . | CASVRWGPQPQHF | TGTGCCAGCGTCCGGTGGGGGCCTCAGCCCCAGCATTTT
TRBJ2-7 | . | TRBV11-2 | . | CASSRSYEQYF | TGTGCCAGCAGTCGTTCGTACGAGCAGTACTTC
TRBJ1-1 | . | TRBV7-9 | . | CASSLVPREAFF | TGTGCCAGCAGCTTAGTTCCCCGTGAAGCTTTCTTT
TRBJ1-4 | . | TRBV18 | . | CASSPGQLTNEKLFF | TGTGCCAGCTCACCCGGACAGTTGACTAATGAAAAACTGTTTTTT
TRBJ1-2 | . | TRBV6-5 | TRBD1 | CASKGTGDGYTF | TGTGCCAGCAAGGGGACAGGGGACGGCTACACCTTC
TRBJ2-3 | . | TRBV7-2 | . | CASSSKTGTDTQYF | TGTGCCAGCAGTAGTAAAACAGGCACAGATACGCAGTATTTT
TRBJ1-1 | . | TRBV6-5 | TRBD1 | CASYPAGTGPTEAFF | TGTGCCAGCTACCCGGCGGGGACAGGGCCCACTGAAGCTTTCTTT
TRBJ2-7 | . | TRBV4-3 | . | CASSQDQASYEQYF | TGCGCCAGCAGCCAAGATCAAGCCTCCTACGAGCAGTACTTC
TRBJ2-3 | . | TRBV18 | TRBD1 | CASSQGQSPSTDTQYF | TGTGCCAGCTCACAGGGACAGTCGCCTAGCACAGATACGCAGTATTTT
TRBJ2-3 | . | TRBV6-5 | . | CASSPTKGADTQYF | TGTGCCAGCAGCCCAACTAAAGGGGCAGATACGCAGTATTTT
TRBJ1-4 | . | TRBV7-2 | . | CASSPTGGLPGEKLFF | TGTGCCAGCAGCCCGACCGGCGGCCTTCCCGGGGAAAAACTGTTTTTT
TRBJ2-2 | . | TRBV6-5 | TRBD2 | CATYPGLGPPGELFF | TGTGCCACCTACCCGGGACTAGGGCCCCCCGGGGAGCTGTTTTTT
TRBJ2-7 | . | TRBV6-5 | TRBD1 | CASSYSPYRGVNEQYF | TGTGCCAGCAGTTACTCACCCTACAGGGGGGTTAACGAGCAGTACTTC
TRBJ2-2 | . | TRBV9 | TRBD1 | CASSGGQLEGVGELFF | TGTGCCAGCAGCGGGGGACAGCTGGAAGGAGTCGGGGAGCTGTTTTTT
TRBJ1-4 | . | TRBV19 | TRBD1 | CASALTGNLEKLFF | TGTGCCAGTGCCCTGACAGGGAATCTTGAAAAACTGTTTTTT
TRBJ2-7 | . | TRBV11-2 | TRBD1 | CASSLGQGTYEQYF | TGTGCCAGCAGCTTAGGACAGGGAACTTACGAGCAGTACTTC
TRBJ2-1 | . | TRBV27 | TRBD1 | CASRGQGGYEQFF | TGTGCCAGCAGAGGACAGGGGGGGTATGAGCAGTTCTTC
TRBJ2-3 | . | TRBV10-1 | TRBD2 | CASSESKNSGSRTDTQYF | TGCGCCAGCAGTGAGTCGAAAAATAGCGGGAGCCGCACAGATACGCAGTATTTT
TRBJ1-3 | . | TRBV4-2 | . | CASSQEAGFGNTIYF | TGTGCCAGCAGCCAAGAGGCAGGGTTTGGAAACACCATATATTTT
TRBJ2-2 | . | TRBV6-4 | . | CASSLLGGTGELFF | TGTGCCAGCAGCCTCTTGGGGGGCACCGGGGAGCTGTTTTTT
TRBJ1-1 | . | TRBV5-1 | TRBD1 | CASSRDWDRAAEAFF | TGCGCCAGCAGCCGGGATTGGGACAGGGCTGCTGAAGCTTTCTTT
TRBJ2-7 | . | TRBV27 | TRBD2 | CASSPREGGLYEQYF | TGTGCCAGCAGTCCCCGGGAGGGGGGGCTCTACGAGCAGTACTTC
TRBJ1-5 | . | TRBV4-1 | TRBD1 | CASSQEFRDRVLGSNQPQHF | TGCGCCAGCAGCCAAGAATTCAGAGACAGGGTACTAGGTAGCAATCAGCCCCAGCATTTT
TRBJ2-7 | . | TRBV7-8 | TRBD1 | CASSLAGTANYEQYF | TGTGCCAGCAGCTTAGCGGGGACAGCAAACTACGAGCAGTACTTC
TRBJ1-1 | . | TRBV11-3 | . | CASVAGVHRRAFF | TGTGCCAGCGTTGCAGGGGTCCACAGGAGGGCTTTCTTT
TRBJ2-1 | . | TRBV28 | . | CASSLSGESNEQFF | TGTGCCAGCAGTTTATCGGGGGAGTCCAATGAGCAGTTCTTC
TRBJ1-3 | . | TRBV6-5 | TRBD1 | CASSPGQGVGNTIYF | TGTGCCAGCAGTCCGGGACAGGGGGTTGGAAACACCATATATTTT
TRBJ1-1 | . | TRBV5-1 | . | CASSLTRGGTEAFF | TGCGCCAGCAGCTTGACTCGGGGGGGGACTGAAGCTTTCTTT
TRBJ1-6 | once | TRBV18 | TRBD1 | CASSLPGQGNSPLHF | TGTGCCAGCTCACTCCCGGGACAGGGGAATTCACCCCTCCACTTT
TRBJ1-2 | . | TRBV28 | . | CASRVEGTTNYGYTF | TGTGCCAGCAGGGTTGAGGGGACTACTAACTATGGCTACACCTTC
TRBJ1-1 | few | TRBV27 | TRBD1 | CASSSPGQPNTEAFF | TGTGCCAGCAGTTCCCCGGGACAGCCGAACACTGAAGCTTTCTTT
TRBJ2-7 | . | TRBV18 | TRBD1 | CASSRPPGQKFYEQYF | TGTGCCAGCTCACGACCTCCGGGACAGAAATTCTACGAGCAGTACTTC
TRBJ2-5 | . | TRBV5-1 | TRBD1 | CASSLIPGGKETQYF | TGCGCCAGCAGCTTGATCCCAGGGGGCAAAGAGACCCAGTACTTC
TRBJ2-7 | . | TRBV7-8 | . | CASSLVPGPTGYEQYF | TGTGCCAGCAGCTTAGTCCCCGGTCCCACCGGCTACGAGCAGTACTTC
TRBJ2-3 | . | TRBV7-8 | . | CASSAGTGSRTDTQYF | TGTGCCAGCAGCGCCGGCACAGGGAGTCGGACAGATACGCAGTATTTT
TRBJ1-6 | once | TRBV7-2 | . | CASSLGRPGDSPLHF | TGTGCCAGCAGCTTAGGGCGGCCGGGGGACTCACCCCTCCACTTT
TRBJ1-1 | . | TRBV5-1 | . | CASSLANSRGLNTEAFF | TGCGCCAGCAGCTTGGCCAACAGTAGAGGGTTAAACACTGAAGCTTTCTTT
TRBJ2-7 | . | TRBV27 | TRBD1 | CASSRQGPYEQYF | TGTGCCAGCAGTCGACAGGGACCCTACGAGCAGTACTTC
TRBJ2-5 | . | TRBV10-3 | . | CAISESYETQYF | TGTGCCATCAGTGAGTCGTATGAGACCCAGTACTTC
TRBJ1-4 | . | TRBV9 | . | CASSATVTNEKLFF | TGTGCCAGCAGCGCGACAGTTACTAATGAAAAACTGTTTTTT
TRBJ1-3 | . | TRBV11-2 | . | CASSLGATGNTIYF | TGTGCCAGCAGCTTAGGGGCGACTGGAAACACCATATATTTT
TRBJ2-1 | . | TRBV7-6 | TRBD2 | CASRDSGRGRNEQFF | TGTGCCAGCAGAGATAGCGGGAGGGGACGGAATGAGCAGTTCTTC